Listed below are T cell receptor beta chains from one sample, sequenced in a study of blood T cells in healthy people across ages. Using its own MiXCR run on the 5' RACE reads, TCRdb lists one record per CDR3 protein. The sample consists of hundreds of thousands of distinct CDR3 sequences, about 47% of them appearing once. Sequenced: blood. These receptors were collected from a man older than 75 in good health. The CDR3 runs from the conserved cysteine through the conserved F or W. The order of the fields is V gene, J gene, D gene, clone size, CDR3 DNA, CDR3 protein. D genes are given only for firm matches. Rows give clone size only sometimes, using once, few, many, or a class for an expanded clone.

>TRBV7-2|TRBJ2-7|.|.
TGTGCCAGCAGCTTAGATATGAGCGGATCCTACGAGCAGTACTTC
CASSLDMSGSYEQYF
>TRBV11-2|TRBJ2-1|TRBD1|.
TGTGCCAGCAGCATTGACAGGGATATTGAGCAGTTCTTC
CASSIDRDIEQFF
>TRBV7-9|TRBJ2-7|.|.
TGTGCCAGCAGCGTAATACTCCAGGGGAATGAGCAGTACTTC
CASSVILQGNEQYF
>TRBV6-2/TRBV6-3|TRBJ1-2|.|.
TGTGCCAGCTGGGAATATGGCTACACCTTC
CASWEYGYTF
>TRBV7-9|TRBJ2-7|TRBD1|.
TGTGCCAGCAGCCCAGTGGGACAGTACGAGCAGTACTTC
CASSPVGQYEQYF
>TRBV20-1|TRBJ2-1|.|.
TGCAGTGCTAGCCACCGCCAACGGGGTCGGGACGAGCTGTTCTTC
CSASHRQRGRDELFF
>TRBV5-1|TRBJ2-4|.|once
TGCGCCAGCAGCTTGGAAACTTTTAACATTCAGTACTTC
CASSLETFNIQYF
>TRBV7-8|TRBJ1-1|.|.
TGTGCCAGCAGCTTAGAGGGTGGGGGCAGAAACACTGAAGCTTTCTTT
CASSLEGGGRNTEAFF
>TRBV15|TRBJ1-4|.|.
TGTGCCACCAGCAGACCTAGAGCAGAGACGAAGGAAAAACTGTTTTTT
CATSRPRAETKEKLFF
>TRBV28|TRBJ2-5|TRBD2|many
TGTGCCAGCAGTTTGACTAGCGGATTGTACCAAGAGACCCAGTACTTC
CASSLTSGLYQETQYF
>TRBV19|TRBJ2-1|.|.
TGTGCCAGTAGTATGGCTTTCCTTAACAATGAGCAGTTCTTC
CASSMAFLNNEQFF
>TRBV27|TRBJ2-1|.|.
TGTGCCAGCAGGCCGGATGTTAGCGACCTCTCCTACAATGAGCAGTTCTTC
CASRPDVSDLSYNEQFF
>TRBV5-1|TRBJ2-1|TRBD2|.
TGCGCCAGCAGCTTGGCTCTAGCGGGCTCACCTAATGAGCAGTTCTTC
CASSLALAGSPNEQFF
>TRBV5-1|TRBJ1-6|.|.
TGCGCCAGCAGCTTGGTCTGGACGGCAGATACCCTCCACTTT
CASSLVWTADTLHF
>TRBV20-1|TRBJ2-1|TRBD2|few
TGCAGTGTCAAGGGGCTAGCGGGAGGTAGGAATGAGCAGTTCTTC
CSVKGLAGGRNEQFF
>TRBV9|TRBJ2-3|.|.
TGTGCCAGCAGTTGGCTTCTGGACACAGATACGCAGTATTTT
CASSWLLDTDTQYF
>TRBV20-1|TRBJ2-1|TRBD2|.
TGCAGTGCTATCCCAGCGGGAGGTTTTGAGCAGTTCTTC
CSAIPAGGFEQFF
>TRBV20-1|TRBJ2-7|.|.
TGCAGTGCTAGTCAGGCCATCCTCCACGAGCAGTACTTC
CSASQAILHEQYF
>TRBV21-1|TRBJ1-5|.|few
TGTGCCAGCAGCAAACGTGGACAGGGGGATGATCAGCCCCAGCATTTT
CASSKRGQGDDQPQHF
>TRBV5-1|TRBJ2-7|TRBD2|.
TGCGCCAGCACGAGAGCGGGGGCCGATCTGGGGTACTACGAGCAGTACTTC
CASTRAGADLGYYEQYF
>TRBV7-9|TRBJ1-1|.|.
TGTGCCAGCAGCTTAGTTCGCCTATTGAACACTGAAGCTTTCTTT
CASSLVRLLNTEAFF
>TRBV18|TRBJ1-5|TRBD1|.
TGTGCCAGCTCAAAACGGACAGGTTATAGCAATCAGCCCCAGCATTTT
CASSKRTGYSNQPQHF
>TRBV27|TRBJ2-1|.|few
TGTGCCAGCAGTCCCTTGGGCCGCCATGAGCAGTTCTTC
CASSPLGRHEQFF
>TRBV5-1|TRBJ1-2|TRBD1|.
TGCGCCAGCAGCACCGACAGGGTTCCGGGCGGCTACACCTTC
CASSTDRVPGGYTF
>TRBV6-6|TRBJ2-5|.|few
TGTGCCAGCAGTGGCCGGGACAACCGACAAGAGACCCAGTACTTC
CASSGRDNRQETQYF
>TRBV7-7|TRBJ2-1|.|.
TGTGCCAGCAGCCAGGACCCCGGACGAGAGCAGTTCTTC
CASSQDPGREQFF
>TRBV4-1|TRBJ2-1|.|.
TGCGCCAGCAGCCAAGTTTTTGGGGGGTCCTACAATGAGCAGTTCTTC
CASSQVFGGSYNEQFF
>TRBV12-3/TRBV12-4|TRBJ2-7|.|many
TGTGCCAGCAGTTATGGGCGTCGGGCTTCCTACGAGCAGTACTTC
CASSYGRRASYEQYF
>TRBV7-3|TRBJ2-5|.|.
TGTGCCAGCAGCTCTTTAGCCCTGGAGACCCAGTACTTC
CASSSLALETQYF
>TRBV5-1|TRBJ1-1|TRBD1|.
TGCGCCAGCAGCTTGGAGGGACAGAAGAACACTGAAGCTTTCTTT
CASSLEGQKNTEAFF
>TRBV11-3|TRBJ2-2|TRBD1|.
TGTGCCAGCAACAGGGGAGGACAGGGGAACACCGGGGAGCTGTTTTTT
CASNRGGQGNTGELFF
>TRBV6-1|TRBJ2-7|.|.
TGTGCCAGCAGTGAAGGTGGGGGCCCCTACGAGCAGTACTTC
CASSEGGGPYEQYF
>TRBV7-9|TRBJ2-7|.|.
TGTGCCAGCAGCTTATCGGAGCGCGGTACCGAGCAGTACTTC
CASSLSERGTEQYF
>TRBV27|TRBJ2-3|TRBD2|few
TGTGCCAGCAGTACTCCGATGGGAGTAGCGGGAGACCTTAGCACAGATACGCAGTATTTT
CASSTPMGVAGDLSTDTQYF
>TRBV14|TRBJ1-2|.|few
TGTGCCAGCAGCCAGGTGGGCGGAGGGCGTACCTATGGCTACACCTTC
CASSQVGGGRTYGYTF
>TRBV12-3/TRBV12-4|TRBJ2-5|TRBD2|many
TGTGCCAGCCGAGCGAGTAGCGGGATGGGGGCCCAGTACTTC
CASRASSGMGAQYF
>TRBV24-1|TRBJ2-3|TRBD1|.
TGTGCCACCAGTGATTCGACAGGGGGCCGCACAGATACGCAGTATTTT
CATSDSTGGRTDTQYF
>TRBV7-7|TRBJ2-7|TRBD2|few
TGTGCCAGCAGCCCCAGCGGGGGGCGCGAGCAGTACTTC
CASSPSGGREQYF
>TRBV12-3/TRBV12-4|TRBJ1-4|.|.
TGTGCCAGCAGGAGGGAGACTAATGAAAAACTGTTTTTT
CASRRETNEKLFF
>TRBV29-1|TRBJ2-7|.|few
TGCAGCGTTGGCTCGGGACAAGGCGAGCAGTACTTC
CSVGSGQGEQYF
>TRBV7-6|TRBJ2-1|TRBD2|few
TGTGCCAGCAGCGCCGGACTAGCGGGAGTCGTGGATGAGCAGTTCTTC
CASSAGLAGVVDEQFF
>TRBV29-1|TRBJ1-5|.|few
TGCAGCGTTGACCGTATAGGACCTGGGGGTAGCAATCAGCCCCAGCATTTT
CSVDRIGPGGSNQPQHF